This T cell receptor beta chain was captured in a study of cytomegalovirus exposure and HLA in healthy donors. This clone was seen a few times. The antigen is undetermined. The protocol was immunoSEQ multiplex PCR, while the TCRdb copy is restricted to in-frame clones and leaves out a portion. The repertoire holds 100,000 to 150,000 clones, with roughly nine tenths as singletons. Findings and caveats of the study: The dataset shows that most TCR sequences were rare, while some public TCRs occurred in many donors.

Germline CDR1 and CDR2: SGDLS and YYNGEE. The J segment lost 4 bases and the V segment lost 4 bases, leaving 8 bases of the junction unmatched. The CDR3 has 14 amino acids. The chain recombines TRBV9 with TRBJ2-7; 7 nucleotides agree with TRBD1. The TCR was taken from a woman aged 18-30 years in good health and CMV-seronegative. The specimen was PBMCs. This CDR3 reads CASSPGGMGYEQYF. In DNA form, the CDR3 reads TGTGCCAGCAGCCCAGGGGGTATGGGATACGAGCAGTACTTC. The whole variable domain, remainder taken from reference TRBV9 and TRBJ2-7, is DSGVTQTPKHLITATGQRVTLRCSPRSGDLSVYWYQQSLDQGLQFLIQYYNGEERAKGNILERFSAQQFPDLHSELNLSSLELGDSALYFCASSPGGMGYEQYFGPGTRLTVT.